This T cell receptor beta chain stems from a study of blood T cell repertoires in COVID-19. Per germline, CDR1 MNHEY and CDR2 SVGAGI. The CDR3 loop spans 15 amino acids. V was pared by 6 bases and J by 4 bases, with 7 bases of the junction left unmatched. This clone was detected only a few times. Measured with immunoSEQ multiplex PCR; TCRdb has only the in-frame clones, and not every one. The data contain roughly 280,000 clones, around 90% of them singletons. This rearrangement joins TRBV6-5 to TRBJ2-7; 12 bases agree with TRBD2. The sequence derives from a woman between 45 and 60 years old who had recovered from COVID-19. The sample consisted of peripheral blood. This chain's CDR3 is CASRLRLAGEYEQYF. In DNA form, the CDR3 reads TGTGCCAGCAGGCTGAGACTAGCGGGAGAGTACGAGCAGTACTTC.